Listed below are T cell receptor beta chains from one sample, sequenced in a study of cytotoxic CD8 clonotypes in ibrutinib-treated CLL. TCRdb's copy holds only in-frame clones and misses some; the assay was immunoSEQ multiplex PCR. This sample has 200,000 to 250,000 clones; 70% to 75% occur once, and the top ten carry approximately 5.9%. The input for sequencing was PBMCs, taken after 12 months of ibrutinib treatment. These receptors were taken from a human donor with chronic lymphocytic leukemia. Both conserved end residues are part of each CDR3. The D gene is left open where the match is weak. The listing skips clone size in some rows; elsewhere it reads once, few, many or a size class.

v_call	d_call	j_call	clone_size	cdr3_nt	cdr3_aa
TRBV27	.	TRBJ1-1	.	TGTGCCAGCAGTTTAAGCTGGGGTAGGGGTGAAGCTTTCTTT	CASSLSWGRGEAFF
TRBV30	TRBD2	TRBJ2-3	many	TGTGCCTGGAGTTCACTAGCGGTACTTAGCACAGATACGCAGTATTTT	CAWSSLAVLSTDTQYF
TRBV18	.	TRBJ1-4	.	TGTGCCAGCTCACCGACAGCTACCAATGAAAAACTGTTTTTT	CASSPTATNEKLFF
TRBV27	.	TRBJ2-2	.	TGTGCCAGCAGTTTAAGCGGCTTCAACACCGGGGAGCTGTTTTTT	CASSLSGFNTGELFF
TRBV27	.	TRBJ1-1	once	TGTGCCAGCAGTTGGCAGGCGAACACTGAAGCTTTCTTT	CASSWQANTEAFF
TRBV11-2	.	TRBJ2-2	.	TGTGCCAGCAGCCCCACTAGTTCCGGGGAGCTGTTTTTT	CASSPTSSGELFF
TRBV6-6	TRBD1	TRBJ1-2	.	TGTGCCAGCAGCCCTCTCCCCCCCGGGACAGGGGTTGGCTACACCTTC	CASSPLPPGTGVGYTF
TRBV4-3	.	TRBJ1-2	.	TGCGCCAGCAGCCAAGATGGGGGTAACTATGGCTACACCTTC	CASSQDGGNYGYTF
TRBV29-1	TRBD1	TRBJ2-7	.	TGCAGCGTTGATGTACACTGGGACAGGGCACGACTAAATGAGAACTACGAGCAGTACTTC	CSVDVHWDRARLNENYEQYF
TRBV19	.	TRBJ1-5	.	TGTGCCAGTAGCACCACGGAAAATCAGCCCCAGCATTTT	CASSTTENQPQHF
TRBV14	.	TRBJ1-2	.	TGTGCCAGCAGCCCACCGGGACTTCGACAGTATGGCTACACCTTC	CASSPPGLRQYGYTF
TRBV6-4	TRBD2	TRBJ2-3	.	TGTGCCAGCAGTGCTGGGGGACTAGCGGGAGTTCCAGATACGCAGTATTTT	CASSAGGLAGVPDTQYF
TRBV18	TRBD1	TRBJ2-7	once	TGTGCCAGCTCAGAAAGACAGGGTAAATTCGACGAGCAGTACTTC	CASSERQGKFDEQYF
TRBV2	.	TRBJ2-2	.	TGTGCCAGCAGTGAAGAAGCGTCGAACACCGGGGAGCTGTTTTTT	CASSEEASNTGELFF
TRBV5-1	.	TRBJ1-1	few	TGCGCCAGCAGCTTGGTTGCCAGGATCACTGAAGCTTTCTTT	CASSLVARITEAFF
TRBV5-4	.	TRBJ2-7	.	TGCGCCAGCCGACCGGGTCGGGGACACTACGAGCAGTACTTC	CASRPGRGHYEQYF
TRBV9	TRBD2	TRBJ2-5	.	TGTGCCAGCAGCGTCCGCGAGCGGGGCGCCCAAGAGACCCAGTACTTC	CASSVRERGAQETQYF
TRBV4-2	.	TRBJ2-1	.	TGTGCCAGCAGCCCTTCCGGGACGAACAATGAGCAGTTCTTC	CASSPSGTNNEQFF
TRBV30	TRBD1	TRBJ1-2	.	TGTGCCTGGAGTTCCCAGGGGGCGAATGGCTACACCTTC	CAWSSQGANGYTF
TRBV7-9	TRBD1	TRBJ2-2	.	TGTGCCAGCAGCCCGGACAGGGCGAACACCGGGGAGCTGTTTTTT	CASSPDRANTGELFF
TRBV5-4	.	TRBJ1-6	.	TGTGCCAGCAGCTTGGTTGTGGGCAGCTCCTATAATTCACCCCTCCACTTT	CASSLVVGSSYNSPLHF